This T cell receptor (beta chain) originates from a study of blood T cell repertoires in COVID-19 (TCRdb year 2020). Context from the whole study: Collaborator samples came from the United States, Italy and Spain and covered acute and convalescent phases of COVID-19. Deeply sampled blood TCRbeta repertoires from subjects exposed to, actively infected with, or recovered from COVID-19 were included in the dataset. The material from the prospective study consisted of cDNA or gDNA derived from T cells, B-cell-depleted T cells, or PBMCs. Where available, HLA class I and class II types were obtained from metadata supplied by the sample provider rather than from assay-based typing. The repertoires were released in a freely available public database intended as a resource for research on the immune response to SARS-CoV-2. A de-identified subject ID, COVID-19 status, age in years and sex were almost always included in the sample metadata. Samples were obtained from the ongoing ImmuneRACE study (first 160 participants) and from 1,254 subjects provided by 6 global collaborators. Overall study outcomes, separate from this receptor: The quantity of clinical and demographic metadata differed by source and by participant and was supplied without curation.

The CDR3 covers 18 residues, taking in both the cysteine and the phenylalanine. Kept here is only the CDR3 DNA, which spans 54 bases and is read in frame from base 1. The germline V gene specifies LGHNA as CDR1 and YNFKEQ as CDR2. Deletion took 2 bases off V and 0 bases off J, with a span of 14 bases between the germline ends. TCRbeta CDR3 regions were amplified from genomic DNA by means of the immunoSEQ Assay, a bias-controlled multiplex PCR. From the authors' description of their analysis: Within the assay, amplification of reference gene primers was used to estimate how many nucleated cells each sample contained. To quantify the absolute abundance of each unique TCRbeta CDR3 rearrangement, sequence reads were collapsed and filtered. For each sample, productive Simpson clonality was calculated as the square root of Simpson's diversity index over productive rearrangements. TCRdb retrieved this table from immuneACCESS and kept in-frame rearrangements only. Not all clones are present; in checked studies, unresolved V genes account for under half, and no reason is known for the remainder. The DNA gave D and trimming, while V, J and clone size come from that table. The sample includes a few hundred thousand clones, with around 90% observed a single time. The ten largest clones take up about 4% of the sample.

A remark on this clone: Its antigen specificity is not known. The sample holds no much larger clone one base away, and base qualities are not on file.

Another Seattle source contributed samples from volunteer blood donors who had recovered from COVID-19. The collaborating institutions used their own protocols to collect whole blood in K2EDTA tubes. For TCRbeta analysis, collaborator samples were shipped as frozen whole blood, as isolated PBMCs, or as DNA extracted from either sample type. The chain employs TRBV4-2 and TRBJ2-6; a tentative D call is TRBD1 (6 bases match). Sequenced sample: peripheral blood. The clonotype was recovered from a man in his sixties who had recovered from COVID-19. The bases are TGTGCCAGCAGCCAACAAGGGGGTTTAACCTCTGGGGCCAACGTCCTGACTTTC. Its protein reads: CASSQQGGLTSGANVLTF.